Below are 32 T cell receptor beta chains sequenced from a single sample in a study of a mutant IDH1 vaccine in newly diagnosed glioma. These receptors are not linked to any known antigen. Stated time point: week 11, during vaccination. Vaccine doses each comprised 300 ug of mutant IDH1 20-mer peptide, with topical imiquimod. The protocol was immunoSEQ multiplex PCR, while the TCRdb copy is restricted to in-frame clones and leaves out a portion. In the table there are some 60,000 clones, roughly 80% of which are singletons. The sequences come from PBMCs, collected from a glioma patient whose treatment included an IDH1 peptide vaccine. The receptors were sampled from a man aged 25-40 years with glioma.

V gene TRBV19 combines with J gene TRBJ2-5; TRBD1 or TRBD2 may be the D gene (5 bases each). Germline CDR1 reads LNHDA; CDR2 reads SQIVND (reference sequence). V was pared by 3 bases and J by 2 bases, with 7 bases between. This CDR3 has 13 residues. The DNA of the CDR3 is TGTGCCAGTAGTATCGGGGCTCAAGAGACCCAGTACTTC. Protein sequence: CASSIGAQETQYF.

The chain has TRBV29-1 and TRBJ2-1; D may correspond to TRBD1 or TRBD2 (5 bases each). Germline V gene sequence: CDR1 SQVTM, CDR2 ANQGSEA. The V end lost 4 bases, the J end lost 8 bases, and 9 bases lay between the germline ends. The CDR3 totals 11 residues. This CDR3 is CSVAMGDEQFF. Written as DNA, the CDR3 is TGCAGCGTTGCCATGGGGGATGAGCAGTTCTTC.

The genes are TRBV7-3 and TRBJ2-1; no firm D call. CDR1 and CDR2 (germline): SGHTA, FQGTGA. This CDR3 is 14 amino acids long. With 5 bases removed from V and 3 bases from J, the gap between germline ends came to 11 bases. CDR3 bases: TGTGCCAGCAGCCCCGGACCCTTCTACAATGAGCAGTTCTTC. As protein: CASSPGPFYNEQFF.

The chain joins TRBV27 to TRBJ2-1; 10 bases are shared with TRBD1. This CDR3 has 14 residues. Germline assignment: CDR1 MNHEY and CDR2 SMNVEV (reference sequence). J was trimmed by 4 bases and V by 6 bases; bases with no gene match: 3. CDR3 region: CASSRQGAYNEQFF. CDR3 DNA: TGTGCCAGCAGCCGACAGGGGGCATACAATGAGCAGTTCTTC.

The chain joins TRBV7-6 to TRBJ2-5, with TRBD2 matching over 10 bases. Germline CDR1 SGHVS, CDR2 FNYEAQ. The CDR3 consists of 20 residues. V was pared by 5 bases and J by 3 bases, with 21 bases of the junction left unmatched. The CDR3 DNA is TGTGCCAGCAGCCTTCAGTCAGGGTATAGAAGTCTAGCGGGAGAAGAGACCCAGTACTTC. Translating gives CASSLQSGYRSLAGEETQYF.

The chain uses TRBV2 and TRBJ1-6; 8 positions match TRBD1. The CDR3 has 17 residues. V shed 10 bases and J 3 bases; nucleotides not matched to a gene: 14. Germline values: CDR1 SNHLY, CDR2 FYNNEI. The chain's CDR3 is CATYKGQGDYYNSPLHF. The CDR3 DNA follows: TGTGCCACATACAAAGGACAGGGTGATTACTATAATTCACCCCTCCACTTT.

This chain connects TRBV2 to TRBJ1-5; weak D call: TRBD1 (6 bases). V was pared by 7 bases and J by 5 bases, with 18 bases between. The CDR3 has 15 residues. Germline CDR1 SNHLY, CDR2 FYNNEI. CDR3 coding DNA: TGTGCCAGCAAGACGGACAGTCAAACTTATCAGCCCCAGCATTTT. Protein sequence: CASKTDSQTYQPQHF.

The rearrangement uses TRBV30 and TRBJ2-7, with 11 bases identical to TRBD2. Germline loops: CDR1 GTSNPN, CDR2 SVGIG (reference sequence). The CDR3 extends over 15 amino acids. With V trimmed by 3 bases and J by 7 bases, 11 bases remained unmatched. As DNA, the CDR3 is TGTGCCTGGAGGGCGCTACTAGCGGGAGCGGGAGAGCAGTACTTC. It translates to CAWRALLAGAGEQYF.

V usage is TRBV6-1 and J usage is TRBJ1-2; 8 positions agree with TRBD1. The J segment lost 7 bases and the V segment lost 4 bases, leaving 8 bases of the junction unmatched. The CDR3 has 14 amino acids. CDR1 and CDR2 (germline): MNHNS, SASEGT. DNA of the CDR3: TGTGCCAGCAGTGGGACAGGGCTTTGGGGTGGCTACACCTTC. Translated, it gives CASSGTGLWGGYTF.

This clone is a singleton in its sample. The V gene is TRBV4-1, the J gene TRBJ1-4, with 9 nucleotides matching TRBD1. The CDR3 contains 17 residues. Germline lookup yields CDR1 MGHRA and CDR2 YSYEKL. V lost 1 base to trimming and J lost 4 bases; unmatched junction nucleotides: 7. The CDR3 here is CASSQVSGTGFNEKLFF. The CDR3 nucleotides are TGCGCCAGCAGCCAAGTTTCCGGGACAGGGTTTAATGAAAAACTGTTTTTT.

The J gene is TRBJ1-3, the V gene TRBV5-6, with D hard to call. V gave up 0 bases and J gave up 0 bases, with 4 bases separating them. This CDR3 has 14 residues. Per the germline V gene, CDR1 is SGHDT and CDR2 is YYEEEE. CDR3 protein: CASSLALSGNTIYF. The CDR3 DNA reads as TGTGCCAGCAGCTTGGCGCTCTCTGGAAACACCATATATTTT.

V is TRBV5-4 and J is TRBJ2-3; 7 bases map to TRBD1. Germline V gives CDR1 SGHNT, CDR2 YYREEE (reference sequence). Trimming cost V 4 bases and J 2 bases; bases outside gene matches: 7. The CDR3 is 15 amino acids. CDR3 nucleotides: TGTGCCAGCAGCCCCGGGACAGCTACCACAGATACGCAGTATTTT. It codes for CASSPGTATTDTQYF.

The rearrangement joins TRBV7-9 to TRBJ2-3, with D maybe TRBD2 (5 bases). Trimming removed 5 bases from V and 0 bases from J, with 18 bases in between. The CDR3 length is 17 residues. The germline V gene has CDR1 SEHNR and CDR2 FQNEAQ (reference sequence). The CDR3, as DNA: TGTGCCAGCAGCGCGCGGGTCGGGCACACTAGCACAGATACGCAGTATTTT. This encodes CASSARVGHTSTDTQYF. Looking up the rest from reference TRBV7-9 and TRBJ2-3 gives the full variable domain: DTGVSQNPRHKITKRGQNVTFRCDPISEHNRLYWYRQTLGQGPEFLTYFQNEAQLEKSRLLSDRFSAERPKGSFSTLEIQRTEQGDSAMYLCASSARVGHTSTDTQYFGPGTRLTVL.

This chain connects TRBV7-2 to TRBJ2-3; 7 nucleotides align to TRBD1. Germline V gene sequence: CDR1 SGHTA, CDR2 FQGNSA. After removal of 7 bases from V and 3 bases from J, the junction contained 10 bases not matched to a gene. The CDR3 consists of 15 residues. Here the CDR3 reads CASIRQGLSTDTQYF. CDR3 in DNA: TGTGCCAGCATCCGACAGGGTTTGTCGACAGATACGCAGTATTTT.

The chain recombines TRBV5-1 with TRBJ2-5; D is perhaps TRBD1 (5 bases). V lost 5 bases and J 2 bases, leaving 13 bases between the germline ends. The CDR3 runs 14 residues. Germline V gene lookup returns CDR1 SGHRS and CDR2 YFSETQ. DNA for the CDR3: TGCGCCAGCAGGGTGGGGCTCGGTCAAGAGACCCAGTACTTC. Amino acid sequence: CASRVGLGQETQYF.

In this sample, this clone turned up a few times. The CDR3 nucleotides are TGCGCCAGCAGCCAAGATCCACGTCGCCCCCAGCATTTT. Amino acids: CASSQDPRRPQHF. The chain has TRBV4-3 and TRBJ1-5; no clear D gene. Looked up from germline, CDR1 is LGHNA and CDR2 is YSLEER. Trimming stripped 0 bases from V and 10 bases from J, with 10 bases between. The CDR3 loop spans 13 amino acids.

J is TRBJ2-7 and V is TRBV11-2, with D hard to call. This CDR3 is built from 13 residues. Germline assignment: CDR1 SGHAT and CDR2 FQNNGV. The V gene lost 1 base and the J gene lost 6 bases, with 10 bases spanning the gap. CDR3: CASSLVRSGEQYF. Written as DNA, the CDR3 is TGTGCCAGCAGCTTAGTTCGGTCGGGCGAGCAGTACTTC.

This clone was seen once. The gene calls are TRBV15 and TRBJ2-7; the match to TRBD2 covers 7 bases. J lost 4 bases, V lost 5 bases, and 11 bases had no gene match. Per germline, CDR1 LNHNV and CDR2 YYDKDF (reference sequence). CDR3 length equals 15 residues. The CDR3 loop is CATSPPAGVGYEQYF. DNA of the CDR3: TGTGCCACCAGCCCCCCGGCGGGAGTAGGATACGAGCAGTACTTC.

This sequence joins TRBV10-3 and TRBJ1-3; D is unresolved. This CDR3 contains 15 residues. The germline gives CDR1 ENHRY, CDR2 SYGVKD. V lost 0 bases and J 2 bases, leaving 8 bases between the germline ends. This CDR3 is CAISESPGPGNTIYF. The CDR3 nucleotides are TGTGCCATCAGTGAGTCGCCAGGTCCTGGAAACACCATATATTTT.

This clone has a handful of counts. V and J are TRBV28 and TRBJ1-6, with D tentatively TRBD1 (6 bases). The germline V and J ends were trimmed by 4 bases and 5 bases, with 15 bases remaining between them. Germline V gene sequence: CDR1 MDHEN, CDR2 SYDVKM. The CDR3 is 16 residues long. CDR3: CASSSPQGAHNSPLHF. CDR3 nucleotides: TGTGCCAGCAGTTCCCCACAGGGCGCCCATAATTCACCCCTCCACTTT.

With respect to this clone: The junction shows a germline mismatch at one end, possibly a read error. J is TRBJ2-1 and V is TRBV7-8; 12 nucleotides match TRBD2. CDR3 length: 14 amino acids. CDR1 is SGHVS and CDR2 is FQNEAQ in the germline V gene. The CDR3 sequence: CASSLAGGRDEQFF. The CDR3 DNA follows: TGTGCCAGCAGCCTAGCGGGAGGGAGGGATGAGCAGTTCTTC. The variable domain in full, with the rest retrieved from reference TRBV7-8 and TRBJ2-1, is GAGVSQSPRYKVAKRGQDVALRCDPISGHVSLFWYQQALGQGPEFLTYFQNEAQLDKSGLPSDRFFAERPEGSVSTLKIQRTQQEDSAVYLCASSLAGGRDEQFFGPGTRLTVL.

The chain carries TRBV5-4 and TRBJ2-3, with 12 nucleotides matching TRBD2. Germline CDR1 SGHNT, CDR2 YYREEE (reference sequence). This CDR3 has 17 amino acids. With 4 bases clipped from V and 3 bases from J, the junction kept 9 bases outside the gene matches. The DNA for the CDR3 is TGTGCCAGCAGCCCGAGAACTAGCGGGGGGATAACAGATACGCAGTATTTT. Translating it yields CASSPRTSGGITDTQYF.

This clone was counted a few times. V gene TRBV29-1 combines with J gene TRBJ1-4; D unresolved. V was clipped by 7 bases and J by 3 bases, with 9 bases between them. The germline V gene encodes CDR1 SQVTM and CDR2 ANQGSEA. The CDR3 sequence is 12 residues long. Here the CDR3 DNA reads TGCAGCGGCACCAACCCTAATGAAAAACTGTTTTTT. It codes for CSGTNPNEKLFF. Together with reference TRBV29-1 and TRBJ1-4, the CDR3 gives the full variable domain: SAVISQKPSRDICQRGTSLTIQCQVDSQVTMMFWYRQQPGQSLTLIATANQGSEATYESGFVIDKFPISRPNLTFSTLTVSNMSPEDSSIYLCSGTNPNEKLFFGSGTQLSVL.

The CDR3 region is CASSPGGGVYNEQFF. CDR3 in DNA: TGTGCCAGCAGCCCGGGGGGCGGGGTATACAATGAGCAGTTCTTC. V is TRBV9 and J is TRBJ2-1; maybe TRBD2 (7 bases). Trimming shortened V by 4 bases and J by 4 bases, and 15 bases separated the two germline ends. Germline V lookup: CDR1 SGDLS, CDR2 YYNGEE. The CDR3 extends over 15 amino acids.

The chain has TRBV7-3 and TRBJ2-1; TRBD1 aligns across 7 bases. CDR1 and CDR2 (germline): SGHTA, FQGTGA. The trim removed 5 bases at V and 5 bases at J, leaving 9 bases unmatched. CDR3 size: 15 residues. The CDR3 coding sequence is TGTGCCAGCAGCCAGTCACGAGACAGGGACAATGAGCAGTTCTTC. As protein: CASSQSRDRDNEQFF.

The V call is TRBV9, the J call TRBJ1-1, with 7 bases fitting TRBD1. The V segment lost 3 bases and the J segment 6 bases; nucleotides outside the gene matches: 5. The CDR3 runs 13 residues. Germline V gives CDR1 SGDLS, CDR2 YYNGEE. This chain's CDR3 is CASSGGQISEAFF. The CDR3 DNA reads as TGTGCCAGCAGCGGGGGACAGATATCTGAAGCTTTCTTT.

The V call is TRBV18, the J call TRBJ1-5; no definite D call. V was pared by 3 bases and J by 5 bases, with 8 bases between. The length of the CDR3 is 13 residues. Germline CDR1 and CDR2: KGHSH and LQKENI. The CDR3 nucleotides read TGTGCCAGCTCACCGTCGGGAGATCAGCCCCAGCATTTT. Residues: CASSPSGDQPQHF.

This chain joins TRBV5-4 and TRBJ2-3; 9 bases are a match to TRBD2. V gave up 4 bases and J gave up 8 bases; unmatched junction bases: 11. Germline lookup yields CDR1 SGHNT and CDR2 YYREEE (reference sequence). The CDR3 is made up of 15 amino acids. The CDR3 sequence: CASSPQGGRVATQYF. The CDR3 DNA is TGTGCCAGCAGCCCCCAAGGCGGGAGGGTGGCTACGCAGTATTTT. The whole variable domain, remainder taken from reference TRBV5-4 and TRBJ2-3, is ETGVTQSPTHLIKTRGQQVTLRCSSQSGHNTVSWYQQALGQGPQFIFQYYREEENGRGNFPPRFSGLQFPNYSSELNVNALELDDSALYLCASSPQGGRVATQYFGPGTRLTVL.

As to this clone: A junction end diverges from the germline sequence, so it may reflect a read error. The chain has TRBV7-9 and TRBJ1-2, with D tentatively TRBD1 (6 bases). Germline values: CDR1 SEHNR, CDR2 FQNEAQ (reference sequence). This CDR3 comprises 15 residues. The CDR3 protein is CASSLAEQGGYGYTF. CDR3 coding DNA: TGTGCCAGCAGCCTAGCGGAACAGGGTGGCTATGGCTACACCTTC. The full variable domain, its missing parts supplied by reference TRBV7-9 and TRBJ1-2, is DTGVSQNPRHKITKRGQNVTFRCDPISEHNRLYWYRQTLGQGPEFLTYFQNEAQLEKSRLLSDRFSAERPKGSFSTLEIQRTEQGDSAMYLCASSLAEQGGYGYTFGSGTRLTVV.

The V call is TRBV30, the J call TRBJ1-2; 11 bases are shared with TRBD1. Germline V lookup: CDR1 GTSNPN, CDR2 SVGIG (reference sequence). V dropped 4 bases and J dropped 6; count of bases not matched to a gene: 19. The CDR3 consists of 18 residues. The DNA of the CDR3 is TGTGCCTGGAAGGTGGGAGCATTGAAGGACAGGGGGCGGGATGGCTACACCTTC. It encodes CAWKVGALKDRGRDGYTF.

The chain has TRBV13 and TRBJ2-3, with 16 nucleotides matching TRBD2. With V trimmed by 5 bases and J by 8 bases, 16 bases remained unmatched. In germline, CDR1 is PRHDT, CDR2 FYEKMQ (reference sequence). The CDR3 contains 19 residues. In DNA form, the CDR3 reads TGTGCCAGCAGCCCCTCAACACCGGGACTAGCGGGAGGGCCCTCTACGCAGTATTTT. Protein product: CASSPSTPGLAGGPSTQYF.

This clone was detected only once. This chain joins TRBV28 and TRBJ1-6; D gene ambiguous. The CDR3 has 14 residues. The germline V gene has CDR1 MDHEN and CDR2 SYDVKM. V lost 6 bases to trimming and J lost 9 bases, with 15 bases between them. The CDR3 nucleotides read TGTGCCAGCAGCACAGACCGGGCGGGTTCACCCCTCCACTTT. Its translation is CASSTDRAGSPLHF.